This TCR beta chain was sequenced in a study of early stage breast cancer tumors. Study as a whole: ER+/PR+/HER2- status applied to about 70% of the 16 invasive breast tumors. Study-wide results and limits: Functional markers like CD4, CD8 and FOXP3 were missed in bulk sequencing. In most of the 16 patients, blood comparison separated tumor from normal breast.

As for this clone: Its antigen is unidentified.

The table came from immunoSEQ multiplex PCR; TCRdb's copy has only in-frame clones and leaves some out. The sample consists of 5,000 to 5,500 clones, 55% to 75% of them appearing once. Germline lookup yields CDR1 SGHAT and CDR2 FQNNGV. The CDR3 sequence is 14 residues long. Trimming removed 1 base at V and 8 bases at J, with 12 bases between. The source is a person in their 60s with breast cancer. The chain uses TRBV11-2 and TRBJ2-1; perhaps D is TRBD1 or TRBD2 (5 bases each). Source material: breast tumor tissue. In DNA, the CDR3 is TGTGCCAGCAGCTTAGGGGCAGGGAGCTATGAGCAGTTCTTC. Its translation is CASSLGAGSYEQFF.